Given below is one TCR beta chain in context. Its antigen is unknown. A single record per CDR3 protein comes from TCRdb applying MiXCR to the 5' RACE reads. The table lists 450,000 or so distinct CDR3 sequences, about a fifth of them singletons. These data originate in a study of identical twins. General observations from the study: Models, which agreed with sharing between unrelated individuals, nonetheless underestimated the out-of-frame TCR alpha sharing seen in monozygotic twins. Carriage of fewer insertions was seen in abundant cord blood beta clonotypes, whereas memory repertoires showed none. Cross-sectional statistics, not tracking of the same donors, supported the conclusions.

In germline, CDR1 is LNHDA, CDR2 SQIVND (reference sequence). Losses at the gene ends were 6 bases for V and 3 bases for J; bases not matched to a gene: 11. This CDR3 is built from 16 residues. The receptor was derived from a man aged 50 to 59 in good health. The chain uses TRBV19 and TRBJ1-5, with TRBD1 identical over 7 bases. Source material: naive T cells sorted from blood. For the CDR3, the DNA is TGTGCCAGTAGCGGACAGGTTCAAACTTACAATCAGCCCCAGCATTTT. Translation: CASSGQVQTYNQPQHF.